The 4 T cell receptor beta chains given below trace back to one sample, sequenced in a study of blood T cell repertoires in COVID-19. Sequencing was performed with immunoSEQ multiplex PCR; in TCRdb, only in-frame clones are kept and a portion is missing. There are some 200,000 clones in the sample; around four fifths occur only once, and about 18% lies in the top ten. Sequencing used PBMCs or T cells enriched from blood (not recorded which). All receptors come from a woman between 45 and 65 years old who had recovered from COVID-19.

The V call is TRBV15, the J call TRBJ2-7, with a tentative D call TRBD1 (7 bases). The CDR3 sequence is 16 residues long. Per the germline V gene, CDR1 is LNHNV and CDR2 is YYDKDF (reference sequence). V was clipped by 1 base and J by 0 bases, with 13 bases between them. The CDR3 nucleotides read TGTGCCACCAGCAGAGGTTGGCAGGGGGGCTCCTACGAGCAGTACTTC. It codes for CATSRGWQGGSYEQYF.

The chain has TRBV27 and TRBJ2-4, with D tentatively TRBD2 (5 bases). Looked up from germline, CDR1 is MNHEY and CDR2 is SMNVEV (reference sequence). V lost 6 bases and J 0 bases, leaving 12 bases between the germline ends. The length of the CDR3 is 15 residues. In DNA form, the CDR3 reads TGTGCCAGCAGGAGCCGGGATGTAGCCAAAAACATTCAGTACTTC. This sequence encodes CASRSRDVAKNIQYF.

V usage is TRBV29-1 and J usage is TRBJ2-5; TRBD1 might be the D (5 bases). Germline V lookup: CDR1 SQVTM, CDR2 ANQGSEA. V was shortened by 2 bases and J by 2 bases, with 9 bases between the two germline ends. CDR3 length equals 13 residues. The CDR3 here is CSVERGFQETQYF. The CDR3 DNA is TGCAGCGTTGAAAGGGGCTTTCAAGAGACCCAGTACTTC. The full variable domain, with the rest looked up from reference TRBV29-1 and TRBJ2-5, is SAVISQKPSRDICQRGTSLTIQCQVDSQVTMMFWYRQQPGQSLTLIATANQGSEATYESGFVIDKFPISRPNLTFSTLTVSNMSPEDSSIYLCSVERGFQETQYFGPGTRLLVL.

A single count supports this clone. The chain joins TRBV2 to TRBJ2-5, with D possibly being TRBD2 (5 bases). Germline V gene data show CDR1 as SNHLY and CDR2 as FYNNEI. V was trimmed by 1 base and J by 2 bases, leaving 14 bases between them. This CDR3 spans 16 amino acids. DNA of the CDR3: TGTGCCAGCAGTGAAGTCGGTATTGGGGAGCAAGAGACCCAGTACTTC. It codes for CASSEVGIGEQETQYF.